Following are 8 T cell receptor beta chains from one sample sequenced in a study of blood T cell repertoires in COVID-19. Sequenced by immunoSEQ multiplex PCR; TCRdb stores in-frame clones only, minus some. The data contain some 150,000 clones, about four fifths of them singletons. Sequencing input: PBMCs or T cells enriched from blood (not recorded which). The receptors were sampled from a man aged 50-60 years who had recovered from COVID-19.

The chain employs TRBV10-2 and TRBJ2-1; 11 bases agree with TRBD2. Germline V gene sequence: CDR1 WSHSY, CDR2 SAAADI. V was clipped by 6 bases and J by 4 bases; unmatched bases: 5. The CDR3 extends over 15 amino acids. CDR3 in amino acids: CASRTTSGGYNEQFF. The CDR3 bases are TGCGCCAGCAGGACTACTAGCGGGGGATACAATGAGCAGTTCTTC.

The genes are TRBV28 and TRBJ1-5; weak D call: TRBD1 (6 bases). V lost 2 bases and J 4 bases, leaving 6 bases between the germline ends. The length of the CDR3 is 13 residues. Germline CDR1 MDHEN, CDR2 SYDVKM. The CDR3 region has the DNA TGTGCCAGCAGTTTAACAGGGAATCAGCCCCAGCATTTT. Its translation: CASSLTGNQPQHF.

The rearrangement uses TRBV2 and TRBJ2-7; 12 nucleotides match TRBD2. The V and J ends lost 8 bases and 2 bases, in that order; junction bases with no gene match: 1. This CDR3 spans 13 amino acids. Germline lookup yields CDR1 SNHLY and CDR2 FYNNEI. CDR3 nucleotide sequence: TGTGCCAGCCGACTAGCGGGGGCCTACGAGCAGTACTTC. It codes for CASRLAGAYEQYF.

This clone was seen a few times. The chain uses TRBV6-2 or TRBV6-3 and TRBJ1-5, with D possibly TRBD1 on 6 matching bases. Looked up from germline, CDR1 is MNHEY and CDR2 is SVGEGT. The CDR3 consists of 13 residues. Trimming pared 4 bases from V and 3 bases from J, leaving 7 bases between. CDR3 bases: TGTGCCAGCAGTTGGACAGCCAATCAGCCCCAGCATTTT. Translated: CASSWTANQPQHF.

V is TRBV27 and J is TRBJ1-5, with a weak D call TRBD1 (5 bases). CDR1 is MNHEY and CDR2 is SMNVEV in the germline V gene (reference sequence). CDR3 length: 13 residues. The ends were cut back, 7 bases at V and 9 bases at J, with 16 bases in the middle. This CDR3 reads CASNAGGIGPQHF. The CDR3 DNA reads TGTGCCAGCAACGCGGGGGGAATTGGGCCCCAGCATTTT.

The V gene is TRBV5-1, the J gene TRBJ2-1, with TRBD2 matching over 14 bases. Germline V gives CDR1 SGHRS, CDR2 YFSETQ. The junction had 17 bases not matched to a gene; V was cut back by 6 bases and J by 6 bases. This CDR3 contains 19 residues. CDR3 region: CASKTETGLAGGLTNEQFF. CDR3 in DNA: TGCGCCAGCAAAACCGAAACCGGACTAGCGGGGGGTTTAACCAATGAGCAGTTCTTC. Full variable domain (remainder filled in from reference TRBV5-1 and TRBJ2-1): KAGVTQTPRYLIKTRGQQVTLSCSPISGHRSVSWYQQTPGQGLQFLFEYFSETQRNKGNFPGRFSGRQFSNSRSEMNVSTLELGDSALYLCASKTETGLAGGLTNEQFFGPGTRLTVL.

This rearrangement joins TRBV4-1 to TRBJ2-7; TRBD1 is a possible D gene (5 bases). Trimming removed 0 bases from V and 2 bases from J, with 14 bases in between. The CDR3 extends over 16 amino acids. The germline V gene encodes CDR1 MGHRA and CDR2 YSYEKL. The CDR3 here is CASSQEEGANTYEQYF. The CDR3 region has the DNA TGCGCCAGCAGCCAAGAAGAAGGGGCAAACACCTACGAGCAGTACTTC.

The chain uses TRBV7-8 and TRBJ1-5; 7 bases fit TRBD1. From germline, CDR1 is SGHVS and CDR2 FQNEAQ. V was clipped by 1 base and J by 0 bases; unmatched bases: 6. The CDR3 is made up of 17 amino acids. CDR3: CASSLVTGRYSNQPQHF. For the CDR3, the DNA is TGTGCCAGCAGCTTAGTGACAGGGCGCTATAGCAATCAGCCCCAGCATTTT.